The 7 T cell receptor beta chains below all came from one sample that was sequenced in a study of blood T cell repertoires in COVID-19. Using immunoSEQ multiplex PCR, the repertoire was profiled, and TCRdb retains in-frame clones only, with some absent. This sample has some 99,000 clones, with about 86% found just once. The sample consisted of peripheral blood. Every receptor here comes from a woman between 55 and 75 years old in a cohort sampled during active or convalescent COVID-19.

The chain recombines TRBV27 with TRBJ1-2; no reliable D call. Trimming took off 5 bases at V and 2 bases at J, with 12 bases between the two ends. Germline CDR1 and CDR2: MNHEY and SMNVEV (reference sequence). This CDR3 region has 14 residues. CDR3 DNA: TGTGCCAGCAGTCCCCGGTCCTACAACTATGGCTACACCTTC. Its translation is CASSPRSYNYGYTF.

Turning to this clone: Germline is not matched at one junction end, which may reflect a read error. V and J are TRBV3-1 (or the pseudogene TRBV3-2) and TRBJ2-2, with 7 bases identical to TRBD2. The CDR3 is 14 amino acids. The V gene's germline CDR1 is LGHDT and CDR2 YNNKEL (reference sequence). The CDR3 region is CASGRGTNTGELFF. DNA for the CDR3: TGTGCCAGCGGGCGGGGGACGAATACCGGGGAGCTGTTTTTT.

This clone appeared once. The genes are TRBV11-1 and TRBJ2-1, with 12 bases fitting TRBD2. The CDR3 consists of 16 residues. CDR1 is SGHAT and CDR2 is FQDESV in the germline V gene (reference sequence). V gave up 3 bases and J gave up 6 bases; unmatched junction bases: 6. The DNA of the CDR3 is TGTGCCAGCAGCTTCCGACTAGCGGGGGCTGCCAATGAGCAGTTCTTC. This translates into CASSFRLAGAANEQFF. Supplemented by reference TRBV11-1 and TRBJ2-1, the full variable domain reads EAEVAQSPRYKITEKSQAVAFWCDPISGHATLYWYRQILGQGPELLVQFQDESVVDDSQLPKDRFSAERLKGVDSTLKIQPAELGDSAMYLCASSFRLAGAANEQFFGPGTRLTVL.

The rearrangement links TRBV11-3 to TRBJ2-1, with 8 nucleotides matching TRBD2. The V and J ends lost 1 base and 7 bases, in that order; junction bases with no gene match: 9. The CDR3 covers 16 residues. CDR1 and CDR2 (germline): SGHNT, YENEEA. In DNA, the CDR3 is TGTGCCAGCAGCTTAGGGGATTCAGCGGGAGTGAATGAGCAGTTCTTC. Its translation is CASSLGDSAGVNEQFF. Complete variable domain (other parts from reference TRBV11-3 and TRBJ2-1): EAGVVQSPRYKIIEKKQPVAFWCNPISGHNTLYWYLQNLGQGPELLIRYENEEAVDDSQLPKDRFSAERLKGVDSTLKIQPAELGDSAVYLCASSLGDSAGVNEQFFGPGTRLTVL.

The chain employs TRBV6-5 and TRBJ1-1; D gene unclear. The V and J ends lost 6 bases and 0 bases respectively, with 11 bases between them. This CDR3 comprises 14 residues. The germline gives CDR1 MNHEY, CDR2 SVGAGI. The CDR3 nucleotides are TGTGCCAGCAGGCTGGGCCTAATGAACACTGAAGCTTTCTTT. As protein: CASRLGLMNTEAFF.

The chain combines TRBV19 with TRBJ1-2; 12 bases agree with TRBD1. J was trimmed by 3 bases and V by 5 bases; bases with no gene match: 4. Germline V gives CDR1 LNHDA, CDR2 SQIVND (reference sequence). There are 15 residues in the CDR3. CDR3 DNA: TGTGCCAGTAGTGCCGGGACAGGGGGCTACTATGGCTACACCTTC. Amino acids: CASSAGTGGYYGYTF.

This clone showed up just once. This chain connects TRBV4-1 to TRBJ2-3, with 13 bases fitting TRBD2. From germline, CDR1 is MGHRA and CDR2 YSYEKL. J was trimmed by 3 bases and V by 3 bases; bases with no gene match: 3. The CDR3 runs to 16 residues. CDR3 region: CASSQGLAGLTDTQYF. DNA of the CDR3: TGCGCCAGCAGCCAGGGACTAGCGGGATTGACAGATACGCAGTATTTT.